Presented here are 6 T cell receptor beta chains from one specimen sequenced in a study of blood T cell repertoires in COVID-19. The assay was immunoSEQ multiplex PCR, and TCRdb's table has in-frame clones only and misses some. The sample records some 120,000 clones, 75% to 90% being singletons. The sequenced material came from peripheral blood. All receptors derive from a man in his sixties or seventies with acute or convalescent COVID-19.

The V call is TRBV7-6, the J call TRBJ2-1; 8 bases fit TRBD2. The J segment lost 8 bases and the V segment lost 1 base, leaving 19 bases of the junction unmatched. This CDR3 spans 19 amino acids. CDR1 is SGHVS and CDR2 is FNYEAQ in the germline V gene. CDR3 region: CASSLGLAGSLTIQYEQFF. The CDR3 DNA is TGTGCCAGCAGCTTAGGCCTAGCGGGCTCTCTTACCATACAATATGAGCAGTTCTTC.

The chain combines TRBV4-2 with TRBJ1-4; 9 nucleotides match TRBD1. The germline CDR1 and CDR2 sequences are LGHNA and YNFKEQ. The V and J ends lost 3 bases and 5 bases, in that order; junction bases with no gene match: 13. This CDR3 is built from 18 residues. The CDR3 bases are TGTGCCAGCAGCCAGCGAGCCCGGGACAGGGACCGGAATGAAAAACTGTTTTTT. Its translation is CASSQRARDRDRNEKLFF.

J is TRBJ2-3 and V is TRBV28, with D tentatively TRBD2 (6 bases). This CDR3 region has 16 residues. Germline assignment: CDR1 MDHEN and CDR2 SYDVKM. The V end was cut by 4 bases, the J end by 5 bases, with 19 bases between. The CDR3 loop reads CASSYVGAGRIDTQYF. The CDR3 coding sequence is TGTGCCAGCAGTTACGTCGGGGCAGGGAGGATAGATACGCAGTATTTT.

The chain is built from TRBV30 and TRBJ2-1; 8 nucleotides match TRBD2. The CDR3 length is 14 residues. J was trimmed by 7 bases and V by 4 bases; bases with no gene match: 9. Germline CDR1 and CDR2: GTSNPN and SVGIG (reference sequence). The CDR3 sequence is CAWISGLARNEQFF. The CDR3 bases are TGTGCCTGGATATCCGGACTAGCCCGTAATGAGCAGTTCTTC.

In DNA, the CDR3 is TGTGCCAGCTCACCGGGACAGAAAAATTCACCCCTCCACTTT. It codes for CASSPGQKNSPLHF. The gene calls are TRBV18 and TRBJ1-6, with 7 bases aligning to TRBD1. The CDR3 consists of 14 residues. Looked up from germline, CDR1 is KGHSH and CDR2 is LQKENI. Losses at the gene ends were 3 bases for V and 7 bases for J; bases not matched to a gene: 3.

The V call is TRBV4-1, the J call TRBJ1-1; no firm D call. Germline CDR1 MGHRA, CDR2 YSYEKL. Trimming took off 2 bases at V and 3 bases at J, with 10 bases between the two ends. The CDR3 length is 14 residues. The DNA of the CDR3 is TGCGCCAGCAGCCAATTTAAGGAGGACACTGAAGCTTTCTTT. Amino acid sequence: CASSQFKEDTEAFF.